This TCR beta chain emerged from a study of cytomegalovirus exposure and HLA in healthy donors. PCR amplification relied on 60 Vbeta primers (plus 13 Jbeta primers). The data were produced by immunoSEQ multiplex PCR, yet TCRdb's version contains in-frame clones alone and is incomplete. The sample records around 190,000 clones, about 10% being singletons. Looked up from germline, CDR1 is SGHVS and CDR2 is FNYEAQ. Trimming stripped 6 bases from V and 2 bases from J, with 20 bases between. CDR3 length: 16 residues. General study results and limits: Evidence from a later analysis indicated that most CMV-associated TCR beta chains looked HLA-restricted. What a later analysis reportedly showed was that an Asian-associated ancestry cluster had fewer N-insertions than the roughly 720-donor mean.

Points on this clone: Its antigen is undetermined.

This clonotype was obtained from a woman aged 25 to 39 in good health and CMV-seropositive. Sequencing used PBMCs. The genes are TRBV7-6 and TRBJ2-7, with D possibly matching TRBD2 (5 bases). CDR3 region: CASSFRSDFGTYEQYF. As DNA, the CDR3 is TGTGCCAGCAGTTTTCGGTCGGACTTTGGGACCTACGAGCAGTACTTC.